What follows are 31 T cell receptor beta chains derived from one specimen sequenced in a study of cytomegalovirus exposure and HLA in healthy donors. PCR used 60 Vbeta primers and 13 Jbeta primers. Produced via immunoSEQ multiplex PCR; TCRdb's table is partial and in-frame only. Of about 97,000 clones listed, roughly four fifths are singletons. The sequencing sample was made of PBMCs. Source of these receptors: a man aged 50-60 years in good health and CMV-seronegative.

V is TRBV5-1 and J is TRBJ1-6, with TRBD1 identical over 7 bases. V lost 3 bases to trimming and J lost 7 bases; unmatched junction nucleotides: 7. Germline CDR1 reads SGHRS; CDR2 reads YFSETQ. This CDR3 has 15 amino acids. In DNA form, the CDR3 reads TGCGCCAGCAGCTCCCGGGACAGCCGAAATTCACCCCTCCACTTT. Amino acid sequence: CASSSRDSRNSPLHF.

J is TRBJ2-1 and V is TRBV6-4, with 9 bases identical to TRBD1. V was clipped by 0 bases and J by 7 bases; unmatched bases: 10. The CDR3 has 17 residues. Looked up from germline, CDR1 is MRHNA and CDR2 is SNTAGT. The CDR3 region is CASSDSEGDRVRNEQFF. CDR3 coding DNA: TGTGCCAGCAGTGACTCGGAAGGGGACAGGGTTAGGAATGAGCAGTTCTTC.

The rearrangement uses TRBV5-1 and TRBJ1-4; the D gene is possibly TRBD1 (5 bases). In germline, CDR1 is SGHRS, CDR2 YFSETQ. Trimming took 4 bases from V and 8 from J, leaving 15 bases between them. The length of the CDR3 is 14 residues. The CDR3, as DNA: TGCGCCAGCAGCCTCCTGCCAGGGAGGGAAAAACTGTTTTTT. Translating gives CASSLLPGREKLFF.

The V and J genes are TRBV27 and TRBJ1-5; TRBD1 matches at 7 bases. This CDR3 region has 14 residues. V dropped 3 bases and J dropped 3; count of bases not matched to a gene: 2. CDR1 is MNHEY, CDR2 SMNVEV, per germline (reference sequence). The CDR3: CASSFQGVNQPQHF. The CDR3 DNA sequence: TGTGCCAGCAGTTTTCAGGGGGTCAATCAGCCCCAGCATTTT.

This chain uses TRBV4-3 with TRBJ1-1; D remains ambiguous. Germline V gives CDR1 LGHNA, CDR2 YSLEER. V lost 0 bases and J 0 bases, leaving 5 bases between the germline ends. The CDR3 extends over 14 amino acids. The CDR3 bases are TGCGCCAGCAGCCAAGAGTATATGAACACTGAAGCTTTCTTT. Translation gives CASSQEYMNTEAFF.

Concerning this clone itself: At one end, the junction sequence differs from germline, possibly due to a read error. This sequence joins TRBV6-5 and TRBJ2-1; 7 bases line up with TRBD1. The V gene's germline CDR1 is MNHEY and CDR2 SVGAGI. This CDR3 contains 12 residues. This chain's CDR3 is CASTDRVNGQFF. DNA for the CDR3: TGTGCCAGCACAGACAGGGTGAATGGGCAGTTCTTC.

The V call is TRBV2, the J call TRBJ1-6; 9 bases line up with TRBD1. From germline, CDR1 is SNHLY and CDR2 FYNNEI. Trimming cost V 8 bases and J 7 bases; bases outside gene matches: 6. The length of the CDR3 is 14 residues. CDR3 loop: CASGGQGNNSPLHF. DNA for the CDR3: TGTGCCAGCGGCGGACAGGGGAACAATTCACCCCTCCACTTT.

This chain links TRBV5-4 with TRBJ2-3; TRBD2 agrees at 10 bases. The V gene end was trimmed by 9 bases and the J gene end by 5 bases; junction bases not matched to a gene: 9. The CDR3 has 14 residues. Germline loops: CDR1 SGHNT, CDR2 YYREEE (reference sequence). Here the CDR3 reads CATRVAGGRDTQYF. The CDR3 DNA sequence: TGTGCCACCCGGGTAGCGGGGGGCCGAGATACGCAGTATTTT.

The V call is TRBV6-5, the J call TRBJ2-2, with 8 bases aligning to TRBD2. The CDR3 spans 15 residues. Losses at the gene ends were 10 bases for V and 0 bases for J; bases not matched to a gene: 7. Per germline, CDR1 MNHEY and CDR2 SVGAGI. CDR3 DNA: TGTGCCACCGGAGTAGCGGGATCGAACACCGGGGAGCTGTTTTTT. This encodes CATGVAGSNTGELFF.

The chain carries TRBV11-2 and TRBJ2-1; 15 nucleotides align to TRBD2. With V trimmed by 5 bases and J by 5 bases, 1 base remained unmatched. CDR1 and CDR2 from the germline V gene are SGHAT and FQNNGV. The CDR3 extends over 15 amino acids. This CDR3 reads CASSRTSGGDNEQFF. DNA of the CDR3: TGTGCCAGCAGCCGGACTAGCGGGGGGGACAATGAGCAGTTCTTC. Full variable domain (rest looked up from reference TRBV11-2 and TRBJ2-1): EAGVAQSPRYKIIEKRQSVAFWCNPISGHATLYWYQQILGQGPKLLIQFQNNGVVDDSQLPKDRFSAERLKGVDSTLKIQPAKLEDSAVYLCASSRTSGGDNEQFFGPGTRLTVL.

The chain employs TRBV5-4 and TRBJ2-1, with 7 bases fitting TRBD2. Trimming at V came to 4 bases and at J to 6 bases, leaving 10 bases not matched to a gene. This CDR3 has 15 amino acids. Germline CDR1 is SGHNT and CDR2 is YYREEE (reference sequence). The CDR3 reads CASSTSGAPPNEQFF. For the CDR3, the DNA is TGTGCCAGCAGCACAAGCGGGGCTCCCCCCAATGAGCAGTTCTTC.

In its sample, this clone was seen a few times. The J gene is TRBJ2-2, the V gene TRBV4-2; tentatively, D is TRBD1 (5 bases). The CDR3 sequence is 14 residues long. Germline V gene lookup returns CDR1 LGHNA and CDR2 YNFKEQ. The V end was cut by 0 bases, the J end by 7 bases, with 9 bases between. CDR3 protein: CASSQDQGHGELFF. CDR3 sequence (DNA): TGTGCCAGCAGCCAAGATCAGGGCCACGGGGAGCTGTTTTTT.

The chain uses TRBV7-9 and TRBJ2-5; 7 nucleotides agree with TRBD2. V lost 5 bases, J lost 3 bases, and 9 bases stayed unmatched. Germline values: CDR1 SEHNR, CDR2 FQNEAQ (reference sequence). The CDR3 is 15 amino acids. The CDR3 DNA is TGTGCCAGCAGCCAAGGAGGCGCGGGAGAAGAGACCCAGTACTTC. Translating gives CASSQGGAGEETQYF.

The gene calls are TRBV2 and TRBJ1-1; TRBD1 matches at 12 bases. Looked up from germline, CDR1 is SNHLY and CDR2 is FYNNEI. J gave up 4 bases and V 4 bases, and 7 bases lay outside the gene matches. The CDR3 consists of 16 residues. This CDR3 reads CASSGPGQGAITEAFF. The CDR3 DNA is TGTGCCAGCAGTGGTCCGGGACAGGGGGCGATCACTGAAGCTTTCTTT. The full variable domain, completed using reference TRBV2 and TRBJ1-1, is EPEVTQTPSHQVTQMGQEVILRCVPISNHLYFYWYRQILGQKVEFLVSFYNNEISEKSEIFDDQFSVERPDGSNFTLKIRSTKLEDSAMYFCASSGPGQGAITEAFFGQGTRLTVV.

The chain combines TRBV27 with TRBJ2-2, with 7 bases identical to TRBD1. CDR1 is MNHEY, CDR2 SMNVEV, per germline (reference sequence). V lost 7 bases, J lost 5 bases, and 4 bases stayed unmatched. The CDR3 runs 13 residues. The CDR3 reads CASTHRGTGELFF. CDR3 bases: TGTGCCAGCACCCACAGGGGAACCGGGGAGCTGTTTTTT.

V gene TRBV15 combines with J gene TRBJ2-1; D unresolved. V lost 5 bases and J lost 6, with 5 bases in between. The germline V gene has CDR1 LNHNV and CDR2 YYDKDF (reference sequence). CDR3 size: 11 residues. The chain's CDR3 is CATSRLNEQFF. DNA of the CDR3: TGTGCCACCAGCCGTCTCAATGAGCAGTTCTTC.

The chain combines TRBV11-1 with TRBJ1-2, with D unclear. CDR1 and CDR2 from the germline V gene are SGHAT and FQDESV (reference sequence). V lost 6 bases and J 0 bases, leaving 14 bases between the germline ends. The CDR3 consists of 15 residues. The CDR3 is CASSYDGRTNYGYTF. The CDR3 coding sequence is TGTGCCAGCAGTTACGACGGGAGGACTAACTATGGCTACACCTTC.

This sequence joins TRBV29-1 and TRBJ2-7; TRBD1 matches at 10 bases. There are 17 residues in the CDR3. The V and J ends lost 5 bases and 0 bases, in that order; junction bases with no gene match: 13. Germline lookup yields CDR1 SQVTM and CDR2 ANQGSEA. Here the CDR3 reads CSVLPPPGQGSSYEQYF. DNA of the CDR3: TGCAGCGTTCTACCCCCTCCGGGACAGGGGAGCTCCTACGAGCAGTACTTC.

The chain joins TRBV30 to TRBJ1-5; D is perhaps TRBD1 (6 bases). This CDR3 region has 14 residues. With 0 bases removed from V and 5 bases from J, the gap between germline ends came to 11 bases. Germline-derived CDR1 and CDR2 are GTSNPN and SVGIG (reference sequence). CDR3 coding DNA: TGTGCCTGGAGTGTAGTGGGGGCTTATCAGCCCCAGCATTTT. Its translation: CAWSVVGAYQPQHF. The variable domain in full, with the rest retrieved from reference TRBV30 and TRBJ1-5, is SQTIHQWPATLVQPVGSPLSLECTVEGTSNPNLYWYRQAAGRGLQLLFYSVGIGQISSEVPQNLSASRPQDRQFILSSKKLLLSDSGFYLCAWSVVGAYQPQHFGDGTRLSIL.

J is TRBJ2-7 and V is TRBV7-9; the match to TRBD1 covers 7 bases. V shed 3 bases and J 4 bases; nucleotides not matched to a gene: 9. In germline, CDR1 is SEHNR, CDR2 FQNEAQ (reference sequence). The CDR3 has 15 residues. The CDR3 bases are TGTGCCAGCAGCTTGGGGGACAGCCGTGAGTACGAGCAGTACTTC. It specifies CASSLGDSREYEQYF.

In DNA, the CDR3 is TGTGCCAGCAGTGTCCTTTCCGACAGTAACACTGAAGCTTTCTTT. This gives the protein CASSVLSDSNTEAFF. The V and J genes are TRBV6-1 and TRBJ1-1; D might be TRBD1 (5 bases). Germline CDR1 MNHNS, CDR2 SASEGT. The CDR3 is 15 residues long. V was clipped by 4 bases and J by 2 bases, with 14 bases between them.

This clone occurred once. The chain couples TRBV7-2 to TRBJ2-7; 15 nucleotides match TRBD2. This CDR3 has 16 amino acids. Germline CDR1 reads SGHTA; CDR2 reads FQGNSA. The J segment lost 1 base and the V segment lost 4 bases, leaving 2 bases of the junction unmatched. CDR3 sequence reads: CASSSGTSGRSYEQYF. For the CDR3, the DNA is TGTGCCAGCAGCTCCGGGACTAGCGGGAGGTCCTACGAGCAGTACTTC.

The chain combines TRBV7-2 with TRBJ2-3, with 8 bases lining up with TRBD1. The V gene's germline CDR1 is SGHTA and CDR2 FQGNSA. V lost 1 base to trimming and J lost 6 bases; unmatched junction nucleotides: 6. This CDR3 has 15 amino acids. The CDR3 nucleotides are TGTGCCAGCAGCTTAGAGGCAGGGGGCGAGGATACGCAGTATTTT. Translating gives CASSLEAGGEDTQYF.

This clone showed up just a few times. The chain recombines TRBV28 with TRBJ2-7; D gene ambiguous. V lost 5 bases and J lost 1, with 6 bases in between. Germline V gives CDR1 MDHEN, CDR2 SYDVKM. The CDR3 contains 12 residues. CDR3 residues: CASSPFSYEQYF. CDR3 bases: TGTGCCAGCAGTCCATTTTCCTACGAGCAGTACTTC.

V and J are TRBV19 and TRBJ1-4; possibly TRBD1 for D (5 bases). There are 16 residues in the CDR3. Per the germline V gene, CDR1 is LNHDA and CDR2 is SQIVND (reference sequence). V lost 5 bases and J lost 15, with 28 bases in between. The DNA for the CDR3 is TGTGCCAGTAGTCTTCGGGACGGCAGATCACCCCGGAGGGTGTTTTTT. Residues: CASSLRDGRSPRRVFF. Complete variable domain (other parts from reference TRBV19 and TRBJ1-4): DGGITQSPKYLFRKEGQNVTLSCEQNLNHDAMYWYRQDPGQGLRLIYYSQIVNDFQKGDIAEGYSVSREKKESFPLTVTSAQKNPTAFYLCASSLRDGRSPRRVFFGSGTQLSVL.

This sequence joins TRBV5-6 and TRBJ2-5; 12 bases map to TRBD2. V lost 10 bases and J lost 5; bases outside the gene matches: 9. The CDR3 totals 14 residues. CDR1 and CDR2 from the germline V gene are SGHDT and YYEEEE. The CDR3 sequence is CASSGRGLGETQYF. Written as DNA, the CDR3 is TGTGCCTCTAGCGGGAGGGGACTAGGGGAGACCCAGTACTTC.

CDR3 nucleotides: TGCAGCGTTGAACCGGCCACGGGACATTCGTACGAGCAGTACTTC. This translates into CSVEPATGHSYEQYF. The gene calls are TRBV29-1 and TRBJ2-7; weak D call: TRBD1 (6 bases). CDR1 SQVTM and CDR2 ANQGSEA come from the germline V gene. V was cut by 2 bases and J by 4 bases, with 18 bases left in between. There are 15 residues in the CDR3.

The rearrangement uses TRBV6-5 and TRBJ2-3, with D maybe TRBD1 (6 bases). This CDR3 is 14 amino acids long. The germline V gene encodes CDR1 MNHEY and CDR2 SVGAGI. V dropped 6 bases and J dropped 9 bases, with 19 bases sitting between them. DNA of the CDR3: TGTGCCAGCAGGGAACCCGGGACATGGGCGACGCAGTATTTT. The encoded protein is CASREPGTWATQYF.

The chain combines TRBV5-1 with TRBJ2-1; 9 nucleotides align to TRBD2. The CDR3 length is 15 residues. CDR1 SGHRS and CDR2 YFSETQ come from the germline V gene. V shed 6 bases and J 4 bases; nucleotides not matched to a gene: 8. CDR3 nucleotides: TGCGCCAGCACCTTCGGCGGGGGGGGATACAATGAGCAGTTCTTC. It yields the protein CASTFGGGGYNEQFF.

The chain uses TRBV7-8 and TRBJ2-7; 8 nucleotides line up with TRBD1. With 6 bases clipped from V and 3 bases from J, the junction kept 7 bases outside the gene matches. Germline V gives CDR1 SGHVS, CDR2 FQNEAQ. This CDR3 spans 14 amino acids. CDR3 nucleotide sequence: TGTGCCAGCAGTAATACAGGGGGGCTCTACGAGCAGTACTTC. This encodes CASSNTGGLYEQYF.

The V gene is TRBV9, the J gene TRBJ2-1, with 9 bases identical to TRBD2. From germline, CDR1 is SGDLS and CDR2 YYNGEE. The CDR3 runs to 15 residues. V lost 2 bases to trimming and J lost 7 bases; unmatched junction nucleotides: 7. This chain's CDR3 is CASSVGGRARNEQFF. Here the CDR3 DNA reads TGTGCCAGCAGCGTGGGCGGGAGGGCGAGGAATGAGCAGTTCTTC.